Listed here are 20 T cell receptor beta chains from one sample, sequenced in a study of cytomegalovirus exposure and HLA in healthy donors. The PCR had 60 Vbeta and 13 Jbeta primers. TCRdb's table, derived via immunoSEQ multiplex PCR, lists solely in-frame clones and lacks some. The profile covers about 120,000 clones, with more than 65% appearing a single time and around 1.6% taken by the ten largest. Sequences were obtained from PBMCs. The source is a woman between 18 and 30 years old in good health and CMV-seronegative.

V usage is TRBV5-6 and J usage is TRBJ2-7; the D gene is possibly TRBD1 (8 bases). The CDR3 is 15 amino acids. Trimming left V 3 bases short and J 5 bases short, with 18 bases between. The germline gives CDR1 SGHDT, CDR2 YYEEEE. The CDR3 sequence is CASSSFGQGGNEQYF. The CDR3 DNA is TGTGCCAGCAGCTCATTCGGACAGGGAGGGAACGAGCAGTACTTC.

The chain employs TRBV11-2 and TRBJ2-1; TRBD2 aligns across 7 bases. Trimming took 1 base from V and 2 from J; bases not matched to a gene: 2. CDR3 length: 15 amino acids. The V gene's germline CDR1 is SGHAT and CDR2 FQNNGV. In DNA form, the CDR3 reads TGTGCCAGCAGCTTAGCGGGAGGTGCCTACAATGAGCAGTTCTTC. It codes for CASSLAGGAYNEQFF.

The J gene is TRBJ2-7, the V gene TRBV13, with D possibly matching TRBD2 (6 bases). V was cut by 5 bases and J by 1 base, with 9 bases left in between. The CDR3 runs to 13 residues. Germline V lookup: CDR1 PRHDT, CDR2 FYEKMQ (reference sequence). This CDR3 reads CASSRGGSYEQYF. The CDR3 DNA reads as TGTGCCAGCAGCCGTGGGGGGTCCTACGAGCAGTACTTC.

The V and J genes are TRBV19 and TRBJ1-1; unclear D gene. The CDR3 has 12 amino acids. From germline, CDR1 is LNHDA and CDR2 SQIVND (reference sequence). V lost 7 bases to trimming and J lost 3 bases, with 9 bases between them. In DNA form, the CDR3 reads TGTGCCAGTATGGACGGGGACACTGAAGCTTTCTTT. This codes for CASMDGDTEAFF.

Only a few counts were recorded for this clone. The gene calls are TRBV5-1 and TRBJ1-1; D possibly corresponds to TRBD1 (5 bases). Trimming cost V 5 bases and J 1 base, with 9 bases left between them. The CDR3 is 13 amino acids. CDR1 and CDR2 (germline): SGHRS, YFSETQ. CDR3 bases: TGCGCCAGCAGGCAGGGCTCGAACACTGAAGCTTTCTTT. Protein sequence: CASRQGSNTEAFF.

This chain joins TRBV5-6 and TRBJ1-2; unclear D gene. Trimming left V 3 bases short and J 4 bases short, with 19 bases between. CDR1 SGHDT and CDR2 YYEEEE come from the germline V gene. The CDR3 spans 16 residues. In nucleotides, the CDR3 is TGTGCCAGCAGCTCGACTGATTCCCCTAGCATCTATGGCTACACCTTC. Residues: CASSSTDSPSIYGYTF.

In its sample, this clone was seen once. The rearrangement joins TRBV5-1 to TRBJ2-2; D unresolved. From germline, CDR1 is SGHRS and CDR2 YFSETQ. With 0 bases removed from V and 0 bases from J, the gap between germline ends came to 3 bases. The CDR3 has 14 residues. In DNA form, the CDR3 reads TGCGCCAGCAGCTTGGGTACGAACACCGGGGAGCTGTTTTTT. It codes for CASSLGTNTGELFF.

The chain is built from TRBV7-9 and TRBJ2-1; 11 bases align to TRBD2. Germline lookup yields CDR1 SEHNR and CDR2 FQNEAQ (reference sequence). After removal of 3 bases from V and 5 bases from J, the junction contained 3 bases not matched to a gene. The CDR3 length is 15 residues. The CDR3, as DNA: TGTGCCAGCAGCTTTAGCGGGAGGGGACACAATGAGCAGTTCTTC. Residues: CASSFSGRGHNEQFF. Using reference TRBV7-9 and TRBJ2-1 for the parts outside the CDR3, the full variable domain is DTGVSQNPRHKITKRGQNVTFRCDPISEHNRLYWYRQTLGQGPEFLTYFQNEAQLEKSRLLSDRFSAERPKGSFSTLEIQRTEQGDSAMYLCASSFSGRGHNEQFFGPGTRLTVL.

This sequence joins TRBV12-5 and TRBJ2-7; D is perhaps TRBD1 (5 bases). The CDR3 has 12 residues. Between the trimmed V and J ends, which lost 5 bases and 6 bases, there was a span of 11 bases. Germline V gene sequence: CDR1 LGHNT, CDR2 FRNRAP. The CDR3 loop reads CASGIQALEQYF. For the CDR3, the DNA is TGTGCTAGTGGTATACAGGCTCTCGAGCAGTACTTC. The full variable domain, rest sourced from reference TRBV12-5 and TRBJ2-7, is DARVTQTPRHKVTEMGQEVTMRCQPILGHNTVFWYRQTMMQGLELLAYFRNRAPLDDSGMPKDRFSAEMPDATLATLKIQPSEPRDSAVYFCASGIQALEQYFGPGTRLTVT.

This chain uses TRBV11-3 with TRBJ1-5; D remains ambiguous. This CDR3 is built from 13 residues. V gave up 5 bases and J gave up 6 bases, with 11 bases separating them. CDR1 and CDR2 (germline): SGHNT, YENEEA. The CDR3 reads CASSLRWAQPQHF. CDR3 DNA: TGTGCCAGCAGCCTTCGGTGGGCTCAGCCCCAGCATTTT.

This sequence joins TRBV7-2 and TRBJ1-6; D call uncertain. Germline V gene lookup returns CDR1 SGHTA and CDR2 FQGNSA. The CDR3 extends over 15 amino acids. Between the trimmed V and J ends, which lost 1 base and 11 bases, there was a span of 15 bases. The CDR3 is CASSLVWEGGTPLHF. The CDR3, as DNA: TGTGCCAGCAGCTTAGTCTGGGAGGGTGGGACACCCCTCCACTTT.

V is TRBV11-2 and J is TRBJ2-5, with 9 bases matching TRBD1. The J call could be wrong; TRBJ2-7 is a better fit for the DNA end. The CDR3 runs to 13 residues. From germline, CDR1 is SGHAT and CDR2 FQNNGV. The CDR3 coding sequence is TGTGCCAGCACTACAGGGGGCGGCTACGAGCAGTACTTC. Translated, it gives CASTTGGGYEQYF.

This sequence joins TRBV6-5 and TRBJ2-5, with D uncertain. V was trimmed by 6 bases and J by 2 bases, leaving 13 bases between them. Germline V gives CDR1 MNHEY, CDR2 SVGAGI. The CDR3 totals 14 residues. The CDR3 protein is CASRSLLVQETQYF. In nucleotides, the CDR3 is TGTGCCAGCAGGTCCCTGCTAGTGCAAGAGACCCAGTACTTC.

In regard to this clone: Other nucleotide sequences in the sample specify the same CDR3. This sequence joins TRBV2 and TRBJ1-2, with D possibly matching TRBD1 (6 bases). This CDR3 comprises 13 residues. V was shortened by 1 base and J by 5 bases, with 8 bases between the two germline ends. The germline V gene has CDR1 SNHLY and CDR2 FYNNEI. CDR3 region: CASSEGQGYGYTF. The CDR3 DNA follows: TGTGCCAGCAGTGAAGGGCAGGGGTATGGCTACACCTTC. The full variable domain, in which reference TRBV2 and TRBJ1-2 provide the parts outside the CDR3, is EPEVTQTPSHQVTQMGQEVILRCVPISNHLYFYWYRQILGQKVEFLVSFYNNEISEKSEIFDDQFSVERPDGSNFTLKIRSTKLEDSAMYFCASSEGQGYGYTFGSGTRLTVV.

The rearrangement uses TRBV9 and TRBJ2-7; 9 bases fit TRBD1. Germline V CDR1 and CDR2: SGDLS, YYNGEE. This CDR3 comprises 15 residues. With V trimmed by 3 bases and J by 1 base, 5 bases remained unmatched. This CDR3 reads CASSAGTGLSYEQYF. CDR3 bases: TGTGCCAGCAGCGCTGGGACAGGGTTATCCTACGAGCAGTACTTC.

This chain links TRBV15 with TRBJ2-1, with D uncertain. Germline-derived CDR1 and CDR2 are LNHNV and YYDKDF (reference sequence). V lost 1 base, J lost 7 bases, and 2 bases lay in between. The CDR3 length is 11 residues. The CDR3 is CATSRVNEQFF. The CDR3 DNA follows: TGTGCCACCAGCAGAGTAAATGAGCAGTTCTTC.

This chain connects TRBV7-3 to TRBJ2-1; D is perhaps TRBD2 (5 bases). CDR3 length: 13 amino acids. Germline V gene data show CDR1 as SGHTA and CDR2 as FQGTGA. Between the trimmed V and J ends, which lost 5 bases and 9 bases, there was a span of 14 bases. The CDR3 sequence is CASSPRFAGEQFF. In DNA form, the CDR3 reads TGTGCCAGCAGCCCCCGTTTCGCGGGTGAGCAGTTCTTC.

This clone was counted between two and nine times. The J gene is TRBJ2-6, the V gene TRBV18; 8 bases fit TRBD1. V shed 2 bases, J shed 4 bases, and the junction held 16 bases outside the gene matches. The germline CDR1 and CDR2 sequences are KGHSH and LQKENI. The CDR3 runs 20 residues. The CDR3 coding sequence is TGTGCCAGCTCACCATACAGGATACGTGGCAGGGGGCACGGGGCCAACGTCCTGACTTTC. It encodes CASSPYRIRGRGHGANVLTF.

The CDR3 DNA reads as TGCGCCAGCAGTATTTCGGGGAACACCGGGGAGCTGTTTTTT. The encoded protein is CASSISGNTGELFF. The genes are TRBV10-1 and TRBJ2-2, with D uncertain. V was shortened by 5 bases and J by 1 base, with 8 bases between the two germline ends. The length of the CDR3 is 14 residues. Germline V gene lookup returns CDR1 WNHNN and CDR2 SYGVQD (reference sequence).

V is TRBV30 and J is TRBJ1-4, with a weak D call TRBD1 (5 bases). The length of the CDR3 is 15 residues. Looked up from germline, CDR1 is GTSNPN and CDR2 is SVGIG (reference sequence). Trimming shortened V by 5 bases and J by 5 bases, and 18 bases separated the two germline ends. As DNA, the CDR3 is TGTGCCTGGGATAGCTCCAGGGTCGGGAATGAAAAACTGTTTTTT. Its translation: CAWDSSRVGNEKLFF.